Listed below are T cell receptor beta chains from one sample, sequenced in a study of graft-versus-host responses after intestinal transplantation. Their recognized antigens are unknown. TCRdb's copy holds only in-frame clones and misses some; the assay was immunoSEQ multiplex PCR. The table has about 86,000 clones, 88% seen once. This material consisted of unstimulated CD4+ T cells sorted from spleen or lymph node cells, taken before transplant. These TCRs come from a human donor who was the organ donor for an intestinal transplant. Both conserved end residues are part of each CDR3. Each record gives: D gene, V gene, J gene, clone size, CDR3 DNA, CDR3 protein. The D gene is left open where the match is weak. Not every row has a clone size; where given, it reads once, few, many or a size class.

D gene: TRBD2
V gene: TRBV5-1
J gene: TRBJ2-1
clone size: .
CDR3 DNA: TGCGCCAGCAGCTTGGAGCCCCAGCGGGGGTCCTTCAGCTCCTACAATGAGCAGTTCTTC
CDR3 protein: CASSLEPQRGSFSSYNEQFF

D gene: .
V gene: TRBV5-6
J gene: TRBJ2-4
clone size: .
CDR3 DNA: TGTGCCAGCAGCTTGGGACAGCTAGCCAAAAACATTCAGTACTTC
CDR3 protein: CASSLGQLAKNIQYF

D gene: TRBD1
V gene: TRBV19
J gene: TRBJ1-1
clone size: .
CDR3 DNA: TGTGCCAGACCGGGACAGGGCCTCATGAACACTGAAGCTTTCTTT
CDR3 protein: CARPGQGLMNTEAFF

D gene: .
V gene: TRBV19
J gene: TRBJ1-4
clone size: .
CDR3 DNA: TGTGCCAGTTGCGGGAACAGGGAGGGGGAAAAACTGTTTTTT
CDR3 protein: CASCGNREGEKLFF

D gene: TRBD2
V gene: TRBV5-6
J gene: TRBJ2-4
clone size: .
CDR3 DNA: TGTGCCAGCAGCTTACGGACTAGCGGCGGATGGGGCATTCAGTACTTC
CDR3 protein: CASSLRTSGGWGIQYF

D gene: TRBD2
V gene: TRBV18
J gene: TRBJ2-3
clone size: .
CDR3 DNA: TGTGCCAGCTCACCAGCGGGAGGAGCGCTTATTAGCACAGATACGCAGTATTTT
CDR3 protein: CASSPAGGALISTDTQYF

D gene: .
V gene: TRBV6-1
J gene: TRBJ1-1
clone size: .
CDR3 DNA: TGTGCCGCGGGAAACCCACCCACTGAAGCTTTCTTT
CDR3 protein: CAAGNPPTEAFF

D gene: TRBD2
V gene: TRBV5-5
J gene: TRBJ2-4
clone size: .
CDR3 DNA: TGTGCCAGCAGCTTGGGTGGGGGGGGAAACATTCAGTACTTC
CDR3 protein: CASSLGGGGNIQYF

D gene: .
V gene: TRBV6-5
J gene: TRBJ1-6
clone size: .
CDR3 DNA: TGTGCCAGCAGTTACTTCGCCGGGTTGGCTTCACCCCTCCACTTT
CDR3 protein: CASSYFAGLASPLHF

D gene: .
V gene: TRBV6-5
J gene: TRBJ2-7
clone size: .
CDR3 DNA: TGTGCCAGCAGCCGCCGGGACATACACTACGAGCAGTACTTC
CDR3 protein: CASSRRDIHYEQYF

D gene: TRBD1
V gene: TRBV27
J gene: TRBJ2-7
clone size: .
CDR3 DNA: TGTGCCAGCAGTCCTCGACAGGGGATCTACGAGCAGTACTTC
CDR3 protein: CASSPRQGIYEQYF

D gene: TRBD1
V gene: TRBV5-4
J gene: TRBJ1-6
clone size: .
CDR3 DNA: TGTGCCAGCAGCCCGGGACAGGGGGATTCACCCCTCCACTTT
CDR3 protein: CASSPGQGDSPLHF

D gene: TRBD1
V gene: TRBV5-4
J gene: TRBJ1-1
clone size: .
CDR3 DNA: TGTGCCAGCAGCTTGGGATTCCTTCGACAGGGAAACACTGAAGCTTTCTTT
CDR3 protein: CASSLGFLRQGNTEAFF

D gene: TRBD1
V gene: TRBV11-3
J gene: TRBJ1-1
clone size: .
CDR3 DNA: TGTGCCAGCAGCGTGACAGGGGCCACTGAAGCTTTCTTT
CDR3 protein: CASSVTGATEAFF

D gene: .
V gene: TRBV27
J gene: TRBJ1-1
clone size: .
CDR3 DNA: TGTGCCAGCAGTTTACTGCTGGGGAGGAACACTGAAGCTTTCTTT
CDR3 protein: CASSLLLGRNTEAFF

D gene: TRBD1
V gene: TRBV4-1
J gene: TRBJ2-1
clone size: .
CDR3 DNA: TGCGCCAGCAGCGATTTACGGACAGGGGGCAATGAGCAGTTCTTC
CDR3 protein: CASSDLRTGGNEQFF

D gene: .
V gene: TRBV10-3
J gene: TRBJ1-3
clone size: .
CDR3 DNA: TGTGCCATCAGTGAGCCGGGGGGCTCTGGAAACACCATATATTTT
CDR3 protein: CAISEPGGSGNTIYF

D gene: TRBD1
V gene: TRBV7-8
J gene: TRBJ1-2
clone size: .
CDR3 DNA: TGTGCCAGCAGCAGCCCGACAGGGGGCGACTATGGCTACACCTTC
CDR3 protein: CASSSPTGGDYGYTF

D gene: TRBD2
V gene: TRBV5-1
J gene: TRBJ2-5
clone size: .
CDR3 DNA: TGCGCCAGCAGATATATAGCGGGGGGACCACTAGAGACCCAGTACTTC
CDR3 protein: CASRYIAGGPLETQYF

D gene: .
V gene: TRBV5-4
J gene: TRBJ1-3
clone size: .
CDR3 DNA: TGTGCCAGCAGCACTGGACTCCGATCGGGAAACACCATATATTTT
CDR3 protein: CASSTGLRSGNTIYF

D gene: .
V gene: TRBV4-3
J gene: TRBJ2-3
clone size: once
CDR3 DNA: TGCGCCAGCAGCCAAGTCTATCCCCACCGCGGGACGCAGTATTTT
CDR3 protein: CASSQVYPHRGTQYF

D gene: TRBD1
V gene: TRBV29-1
J gene: TRBJ1-2
clone size: .
CDR3 DNA: TGCAGCGCTCACAGGGGGCGCGGCTATGGCTACACCTTC
CDR3 protein: CSAHRGRGYGYTF

D gene: TRBD2
V gene: TRBV4-2
J gene: TRBJ2-7
clone size: .
CDR3 DNA: TGTGCCAGCAGCCAACGACTGACTAGCGCGACCTACGAGCAGTACTTC
CDR3 protein: CASSQRLTSATYEQYF

D gene: .
V gene: TRBV25-1
J gene: TRBJ2-7
clone size: few
CDR3 DNA: TGTGCCATCCCCCGGGGGTCTCGACCCTACGAGCAGTACTTC
CDR3 protein: CAIPRGSRPYEQYF

D gene: .
V gene: TRBV13
J gene: TRBJ1-2
clone size: .
CDR3 DNA: TGTGCCAGCAGCTTCGGTCCCTGGGGCAGATCCAACTATGGCTACACCTTC
CDR3 protein: CASSFGPWGRSNYGYTF

D gene: TRBD1
V gene: TRBV9
J gene: TRBJ2-1
clone size: .
CDR3 DNA: TGTGCCAGCTCTGGCAGGGGGTACAATGAGCAGTTCTTC
CDR3 protein: CASSGRGYNEQFF

D gene: TRBD1
V gene: TRBV7-9
J gene: TRBJ1-6
clone size: .
CDR3 DNA: TGTGCCAGCAGCCCCGGGACAGCTTATAATTCACCCCTCCACTTT
CDR3 protein: CASSPGTAYNSPLHF

D gene: .
V gene: TRBV4-2
J gene: TRBJ2-2
clone size: .
CDR3 DNA: TGTGCCAGCAGCCAAGCTAGCGCGAACACCGGGGAGCTGTTTTTT
CDR3 protein: CASSQASANTGELFF

D gene: TRBD2
V gene: TRBV30
J gene: TRBJ2-3
clone size: .
CDR3 DNA: TGTGCCTGGAGTCTCGAGACTAGCGGGGGGGCAGATACGCAGTATTTT
CDR3 protein: CAWSLETSGGADTQYF

D gene: TRBD1
V gene: TRBV12-5
J gene: TRBJ1-5
clone size: .
CDR3 DNA: TGTGCTAGTGGTTTGGGTCCGGACAGGGAAAATCAGCCCCAGCATTTT
CDR3 protein: CASGLGPDRENQPQHF

D gene: TRBD1
V gene: TRBV7-7
J gene: TRBJ2-3
clone size: .
CDR3 DNA: TGTGCTAGCAGCTTGACCGGGACAGGGGGCACAGATACGCAGTATTTT
CDR3 protein: CASSLTGTGGTDTQYF

D gene: .
V gene: TRBV7-2
J gene: TRBJ2-7
clone size: .
CDR3 DNA: TGTGCCAGCAGCTTTAGGGACACAGCCTACGAGCAGTACTTC
CDR3 protein: CASSFRDTAYEQYF

D gene: .
V gene: TRBV5-1
J gene: TRBJ2-3
clone size: .
CDR3 DNA: TGCGCCAGCAGCTTGGGTTGGCCCTCCACAGATACGCAGTATTTT
CDR3 protein: CASSLGWPSTDTQYF

D gene: .
V gene: TRBV19
J gene: TRBJ2-3
clone size: .
CDR3 DNA: TGTGCCAGTAGACCGGGGGGCCTCGCAGATACGCAGTATTTT
CDR3 protein: CASRPGGLADTQYF

D gene: .
V gene: TRBV5-1
J gene: TRBJ2-6
clone size: .
CDR3 DNA: TGCGCCAGCCCGACCCCACGGAGCTCTGGGGCCAACGTCCTGACTTTC
CDR3 protein: CASPTPRSSGANVLTF

D gene: TRBD1
V gene: TRBV5-4
J gene: TRBJ2-1
clone size: .
CDR3 DNA: TGTGCCAGCAGCTTTTTCGGGACAGGGGGTAATGAGCAGTTCTTC
CDR3 protein: CASSFFGTGGNEQFF

D gene: TRBD1
V gene: TRBV29-1
J gene: TRBJ1-1
clone size: .
CDR3 DNA: TGCAGCGCGAGACAGGGAACCACTGAAGCTTTCTTT
CDR3 protein: CSARQGTTEAFF

D gene: .
V gene: TRBV7-9
J gene: TRBJ2-7
clone size: few
CDR3 DNA: TGTGCCAGCAGCTTAGCCAGGTCCTACGAGCAGTACTTC
CDR3 protein: CASSLARSYEQYF

D gene: .
V gene: TRBV4-3
J gene: TRBJ2-3
clone size: .
CDR3 DNA: TGCGCCAGCAGCCAAGACAGGGGTACAGATACGCAGTATTTT
CDR3 protein: CASSQDRGTDTQYF

D gene: .
V gene: TRBV4-2
J gene: TRBJ2-1
clone size: .
CDR3 DNA: TGTGCCAGCAGCCAAGTGGGAGACGACCACAATGAGCAGTTCTTC
CDR3 protein: CASSQVGDDHNEQFF

D gene: TRBD2
V gene: TRBV13
J gene: TRBJ2-7
clone size: once
CDR3 DNA: TGTGCCAGCAGCTTAGGATCCCCTAGCGGGAGCCCCAACGAGCAGTACTTC
CDR3 protein: CASSLGSPSGSPNEQYF

D gene: TRBD1
V gene: TRBV2
J gene: TRBJ1-5
clone size: .
CDR3 DNA: TGTGCCAGCAGTAGGACAGGCGATCAGCCCCAGCATTTT
CDR3 protein: CASSRTGDQPQHF